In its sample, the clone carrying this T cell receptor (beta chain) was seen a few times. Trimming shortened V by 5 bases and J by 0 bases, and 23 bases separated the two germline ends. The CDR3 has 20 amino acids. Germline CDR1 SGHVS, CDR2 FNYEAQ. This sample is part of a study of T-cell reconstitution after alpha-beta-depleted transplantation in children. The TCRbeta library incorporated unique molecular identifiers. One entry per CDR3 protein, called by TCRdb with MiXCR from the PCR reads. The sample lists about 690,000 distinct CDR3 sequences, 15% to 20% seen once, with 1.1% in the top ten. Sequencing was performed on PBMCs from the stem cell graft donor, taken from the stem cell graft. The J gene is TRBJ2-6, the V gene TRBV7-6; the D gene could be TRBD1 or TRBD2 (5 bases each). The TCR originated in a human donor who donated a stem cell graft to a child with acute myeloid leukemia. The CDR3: CASSRYGARGRLSGANVLTF. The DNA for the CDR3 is TGTGCCAGCAGCCGATATGGAGCTAGGGGACGGCTCTCTGGGGCCAACGTCCTGACTTTC.